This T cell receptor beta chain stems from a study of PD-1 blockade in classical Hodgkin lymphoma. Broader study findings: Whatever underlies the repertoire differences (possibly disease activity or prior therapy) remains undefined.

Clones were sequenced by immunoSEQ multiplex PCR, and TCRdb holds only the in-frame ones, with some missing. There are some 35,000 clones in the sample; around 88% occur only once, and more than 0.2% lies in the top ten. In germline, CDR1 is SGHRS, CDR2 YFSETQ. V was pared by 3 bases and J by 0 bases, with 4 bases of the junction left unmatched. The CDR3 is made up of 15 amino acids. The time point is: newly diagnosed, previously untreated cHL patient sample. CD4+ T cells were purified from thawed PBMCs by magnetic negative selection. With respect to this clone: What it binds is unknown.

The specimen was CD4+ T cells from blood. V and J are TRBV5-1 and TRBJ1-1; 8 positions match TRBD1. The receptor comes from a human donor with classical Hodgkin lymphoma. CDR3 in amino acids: CASSSVTGVNTEAFF. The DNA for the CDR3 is TGCGCCAGCAGCTCGGTGACAGGGGTGAACACTGAAGCTTTCTTT. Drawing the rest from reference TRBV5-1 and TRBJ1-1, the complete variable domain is KAGVTQTPRYLIKTRGQQVTLSCSPISGHRSVSWYQQTPGQGLQFLFEYFSETQRNKGNFPGRFSGRQFSNSRSEMNVSTLELGDSALYLCASSSVTGVNTEAFFGQGTRLTVV.